This T cell receptor (beta chain) comes out of a study of OX40 agonist ivuxolimab in advanced cancers. Libraries were prepared by immunoSEQ multiplex PCR; TCRdb keeps only in-frame clonotypes and omits some of them. The sample shows 20,000 to 25,000 clones, 70% to 85% of them seen only once. Germline CDR1 reads SEHNR; CDR2 reads FQNEAQ (reference sequence). With V trimmed by 4 bases and J by 9 bases, 11 bases remained unmatched. This CDR3 has 16 residues. The sequence came from an adult with an advanced solid tumor such as melanoma, head and neck, liver or kidney cancer. Sequencing was performed on CD4+ or CD8+ T cells sorted from blood, taken in a trial of the OX40 agonist ivuxolimab. The chain carries TRBV7-9 and TRBJ1-6; 8 bases match TRBD1. CDR3 coding DNA: TGTGCCAGCAGCTACACCCGGGACAGGTCAGGTTCACCCCTCCACTTT. It codes for CASSYTRDRSGSPLHF.